This record covers a single TCR beta chain. This clonotype showed up many times. Its antigen remains unidentified. There are no base qualities to consult, and no much larger clone falls within one base. Systemically healthy Caucasian individuals from Russia, some 36 in total and aged roughly 6 to 100 years, were included as donors. Each donor gave approximately 9.3 milliliters of peripheral blood, collected into EDTA-treated Vacutainer tubes. Ficoll-Paque density-gradient centrifugation was used to isolate PBMCs, with at least 6.5 million per sample. Trizol reagent was used to extract total RNA from PBMCs, with at least 5.5 micrograms per sample. Naive CD45RAhigh/CD27high T cell percentages were measured by flow cytometry on a PBMC aliquot from every donor. Library preparation was by 5' RACE. Sequencer: Illumina HiSeq 2500. A second roughly 6 to 12 cycle PCR used a sample-barcoded 5' primer and a J-beta primer mix. A template-switch 5' adaptor carrying 12 random nucleotides introduced a unique molecular identifier onto each TCR beta cDNA molecule. Each sample yielded at least 3 million CDR3-containing paired-end reads. First-strand cDNA was synthesized from all RNA with the Mint cDNA synthesis kit, primed by a TRBC-specific oligonucleotide. Following uracil-DNA glycosylase treatment, all cDNA underwent a first 18-cycle PCR with the universal primers M1SS and BC2_uni_R. Per the source publication's procedure: For normalization, 1 million high-quality reads, each with a distinct molecular identifier, were randomly selected from each sample. Instead of being binned into consensus sequences, reads that shared molecular identifiers were thrown out. CDR3 identification, clonotype clustering and error correction used MiTCR with a Q25 quality threshold and the strictest error-elimination algorithm. A nonparametric unseen species model with Euler transformation was used to estimate lower-bound total TCR beta diversity. TCRdb applied fastp at Q25 and MiXCR to the public reads, then kept only in-frame beta chains. Duplicate CDR3 protein sequences are folded into a single record with the most common DNA and genes. V and J calls and clone size were set by TCRdb, not the authors. The sample data list 850,000 to 950,000 distinct CDR3 sequences, and more than 25% of these were observed just once. The ten largest clones capture roughly 17% of the sample.

This specimen belongs to a study of blood T cells in healthy people across ages (dated by TCRdb to between 2015 and 2016). Background for the entire study: Template switching captured roughly one uniquely barcoded TCR beta cDNA molecule per two T cells in model experiments. Age-related changes in TCR beta repertoire diversity were measured in the study by deep sequencing normalized with unique cDNA molecular identifiers. Donors were grouped into four age groups: young (average 16 years), middle-aged (roughly 38), aged (around 60) and long-lived (over 80). To avoid experimental bias, donors of different ages were distributed randomly across sequencing lanes. Using the same blood draw, the study looked at two additional independent replicas of 1 million unique cDNA reads for two donors, one aged 18 to 29 and the other aged 80 or older. What the work shows at the level of the full study, not this receptor alone: Compared with the aged group, more naive CD4+ T cells, fewer expanded clones and increased TCR diversity were shown by the long-lived group, suggesting age selection. Because profiling used bulk unsorted PBMCs, naive and antigen-experienced compartments could not be compared conclusively. Total diversity estimates from one million sequenced T cells were considered lower bounds and underestimates. There was a strong correlation between observed TCR beta diversity and the percentage of naive T cells measured by flow cytometry. Because the CMV infection status of the donors was unknown, age-related changes in expanded clonotypes may potentially have been confounded. As age increased, observed TCR beta diversity per million T cells dropped in a roughly linear way, and a significant reduction was already evident by age 40.

The CDR3, from cysteine to phenylalanine, totals 13 residues. The entry retains the CDR3 DNA only, 39 bases that are in frame from base 1. CDR1 and CDR2, looked up from the germline V gene (reference sequence), are LGHDT and YNNKEL. Here V drops 4 bases and J drops 5 bases, and the junction holds 3 bases not matched to any gene. Recombination connected TRBV3-1 to TRBJ2-5; 8 bases in the middle match TRBD2. Sequenced sample: blood. The origin of this receptor is an elderly woman in good health. DNA sequence: TGTGCCAGCAGCCGGACTAGCCGGGAGACCCAGTACTTC. It specifies CASSRTSRETQYF.